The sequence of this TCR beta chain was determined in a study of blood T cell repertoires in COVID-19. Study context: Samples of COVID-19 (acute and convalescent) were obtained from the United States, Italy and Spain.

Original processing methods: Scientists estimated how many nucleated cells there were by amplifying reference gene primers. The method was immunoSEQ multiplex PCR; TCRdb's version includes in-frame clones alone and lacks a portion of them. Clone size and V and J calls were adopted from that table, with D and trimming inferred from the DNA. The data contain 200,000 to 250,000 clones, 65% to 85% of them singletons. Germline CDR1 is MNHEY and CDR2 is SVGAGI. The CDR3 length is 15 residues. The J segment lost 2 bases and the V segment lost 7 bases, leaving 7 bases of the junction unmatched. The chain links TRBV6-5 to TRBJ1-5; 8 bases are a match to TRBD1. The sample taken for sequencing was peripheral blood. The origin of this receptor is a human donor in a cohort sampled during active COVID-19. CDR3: CASIKGQGGNQPQHF. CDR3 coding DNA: TGTGCCAGCATTAAAGGACAGGGTGGCAATCAGCCCCAGCATTTT.